The 28 T cell receptor beta chains below were found in one sample sequenced in a study of cytomegalovirus exposure and HLA in healthy donors. Repertoires were generated with immunoSEQ multiplex PCR, while TCRdb's copy carries only in-frame clones and drops some. The data hold some 170,000 clones, with just under 90% observed a single time. Sequencing was done on a sample of PBMCs. Source of these receptors: a woman under 30 in good health and CMV-seropositive.

The chain has TRBV2 and TRBJ2-1, with 12 nucleotides matching TRBD2. Looked up from germline, CDR1 is SNHLY and CDR2 is FYNNEI. The length of the CDR3 is 15 residues. V gave up 6 bases and J gave up 5 bases; unmatched junction bases: 5. The DNA for the CDR3 is TGTGCCAGCAGACCCTGGACTAGCGGGGACAATGAGCAGTTCTTC. Amino acids: CASRPWTSGDNEQFF.

Concerning this clone: At one end, the junction sequence differs from germline, possibly due to a read error. The chain links TRBV5-1 to TRBJ1-1, with D possibly being TRBD1 (6 bases). This CDR3 is 11 amino acids long. CDR1 SGHRS and CDR2 YFSETQ come from the germline V gene. CDR3 protein: CASSTAWTEEF. CDR3 nucleotides: TGCGCCAGCAGCACCGCATGGACAGAGGAATTT. Complete variable domain (other parts from reference TRBV5-1 and TRBJ1-1): KAGVTQTPRYLIKTRGQQVTLSCSPISGHRSVSWYQQTPGQGLQFLFEYFSETQRNKGNFPGRFSGRQFSNSRSEMNVSTLELGDSALYLCASSTAWTEEFGQGTRLTVV.

The chain couples TRBV18 to TRBJ2-3; 12 nucleotides line up with TRBD1. In germline, CDR1 is KGHSH, CDR2 LQKENI. The CDR3 is 16 residues long. The V segment lost 2 bases and the J segment 3 bases; nucleotides outside the gene matches: 3. The CDR3, as DNA: TGTGCCAGCTCACCAGGGACAGGGGGCCGTACAGATACGCAGTATTTT. Protein: CASSPGTGGRTDTQYF. Filled out from reference TRBV18 and TRBJ2-3, the complete variable domain reads NAGVMQNPRHLVRRRGQEARLRCSPMKGHSHVYWYRQLPEEGLKFMVYLQKENIIDESGMPKERFSAEFPKEGPSILRIQQVVRGDSAAYFCASSPGTGGRTDTQYFGPGTRLTVL.

The CDR3 sequence is CASSARTASTDTQYF. CDR3 nucleotides: TGTGCCAGCAGTGCCCGGACAGCCAGCACAGATACGCAGTATTTT. The chain is built from TRBV2 and TRBJ2-3; D perhaps matches TRBD1 (6 bases). This CDR3 is 15 amino acids long. Germline CDR1 reads SNHLY; CDR2 reads FYNNEI. Trimming took off 4 bases at V and 0 bases at J, with 11 bases between the two ends.

This chain connects TRBV7-9 to TRBJ1-5; TRBD1 matches at 11 bases. This CDR3 spans 15 amino acids. Germline V CDR1 and CDR2: SEHNR, FQNEAQ (reference sequence). Trimming cost V 1 base and J 8 bases; bases outside gene matches: 4. The CDR3 nucleotides read TGTGCCAGCAGCTTAGGGGGGACAGGGGGTGAGCCCCAGCATTTT. Residues: CASSLGGTGGEPQHF.

The rearrangement joins TRBV6-6 to TRBJ1-5; 8 bases agree with TRBD1. V was pared by 6 bases and J by 5 bases, with 9 bases of the junction left unmatched. CDR3 size: 15 residues. Germline V gene lookup returns CDR1 MNHNY and CDR2 SVGAGI (reference sequence). DNA for the CDR3: TGTGCCAGCAGCCTCGGACAGGGATGGGATCAGCCCCAGCATTTT. Its translation: CASSLGQGWDQPQHF.

In this sample, this clone turned up once. V usage is TRBV19 and J usage is TRBJ2-3, with 9 bases fitting TRBD2. Germline-derived CDR1 and CDR2 are LNHDA and SQIVND (reference sequence). The CDR3 runs 15 residues. The ends lost 4 bases at V and 1 base at J; junction bases unmatched: 3. CDR3 sequence reads: CASSTRTSGTDTQYF. CDR3 nucleotides: TGTGCCAGTAGTACCCGGACTAGCGGCACAGATACGCAGTATTTT.

V is TRBV5-1 and J is TRBJ2-7; 8 bases are a match to TRBD2. Trimming took 9 bases from V and 0 from J; bases not matched to a gene: 8. The germline V gene encodes CDR1 SGHRS and CDR2 YFSETQ. There are 14 residues in the CDR3. As DNA, the CDR3 is TGCGCCACCAGACTCGGGGGGGCCTCCTACGAGCAGTACTTC. This encodes CATRLGGASYEQYF. The full variable domain, rest sourced from reference TRBV5-1 and TRBJ2-7, is KAGVTQTPRYLIKTRGQQVTLSCSPISGHRSVSWYQQTPGQGLQFLFEYFSETQRNKGNFPGRFSGRQFSNSRSEMNVSTLELGDSALYLCATRLGGASYEQYFGPGTRLTVT.

The chain links TRBV15 to TRBJ1-2, with 8 bases that match TRBD1. The V gene's germline CDR1 is LNHNV and CDR2 YYDKDF (reference sequence). Trimming cost V 1 base and J 2 bases; bases outside gene matches: 9. The length of the CDR3 is 17 residues. The CDR3 nucleotides read TGTGCCACCAGCAGAGTAGGAACCAGGACAGGGAACTATGGCTACACCTTC. Residues: CATSRVGTRTGNYGYTF.

The chain combines TRBV11-2 with TRBJ1-1; possibly TRBD1 for D (6 bases). V gave up 6 bases and J gave up 1 base, with 15 bases separating them. CDR1 is SGHAT and CDR2 is FQNNGV in the germline V gene. This CDR3 spans 15 amino acids. Written as DNA, the CDR3 is TGTGCCAGCAGGCCAATTGGACAGAGGAACACTGAAGCTTTCTTT. Its protein is CASRPIGQRNTEAFF.

The table lists this clone with a count of one. The CDR3 sequence is CSVGLTGGTEAFF. CDR3 bases: TGCAGCGTTGGCCTCACAGGGGGCACTGAAGCTTTCTTT. V and J are TRBV29-1 and TRBJ1-1, with 8 bases matching TRBD1. The junction had 5 bases not matched to a gene; V was cut back by 4 bases and J by 4 bases. Germline V lookup: CDR1 SQVTM, CDR2 ANQGSEA. The CDR3 contains 13 residues. The full variable domain, completed using reference TRBV29-1 and TRBJ1-1, is SAVISQKPSRDICQRGTSLTIQCQVDSQVTMMFWYRQQPGQSLTLIATANQGSEATYESGFVIDKFPISRPNLTFSTLTVSNMSPEDSSIYLCSVGLTGGTEAFFGQGTRLTVV.

This clone was seen a single time. The J gene is TRBJ2-1, the V gene TRBV2; TRBD2 might be the D (6 bases). V lost 1 base and J 4 bases, leaving 11 bases between the germline ends. Germline loops: CDR1 SNHLY, CDR2 FYNNEI. CDR3 size: 15 residues. The CDR3 loop is CASSEVGGNYNEQFF. The DNA of the CDR3 is TGTGCCAGCAGTGAAGTTGGCGGGAATTACAATGAGCAGTTCTTC.

This sequence joins TRBV11-3 and TRBJ2-2; TRBD1 is a possible D gene (6 bases). Looked up from germline, CDR1 is SGHNT and CDR2 is YENEEA. This CDR3 is built from 13 residues. The germline V and J ends were trimmed by 6 bases and 6 bases, with 11 bases remaining between them. Here the CDR3 reads CASRSQGSGELFF. Written as DNA, the CDR3 is TGTGCCAGCAGGTCACAGGGTTCCGGGGAGCTGTTTTTT.

V and J are TRBV7-3 and TRBJ2-2, with D tentatively TRBD2 (5 bases). The CDR3 runs 15 residues. V was pared by 5 bases and J by 2 bases, with 12 bases between. The germline V gene encodes CDR1 SGHTA and CDR2 FQGTGA. This CDR3 is CASSPEGYNTGELFF. CDR3 DNA: TGTGCCAGCAGCCCCGAGGGCTACAACACCGGGGAGCTGTTTTTT.

The chain carries TRBV18 and TRBJ2-2; 8 bases map to TRBD2. Germline values: CDR1 KGHSH, CDR2 LQKENI. The CDR3 sequence is 16 residues long. The V segment lost 2 bases and the J segment 2 bases; nucleotides outside the gene matches: 4. CDR3 in amino acids: CASSPVLAGNTGELFF. CDR3 DNA sequence: TGTGCCAGCTCACCAGTCCTAGCGGGTAACACCGGGGAGCTGTTTTTT.

V usage is TRBV11-3 and J usage is TRBJ2-5; tentative D call: TRBD2 (6 bases). Germline CDR1 is SGHNT and CDR2 is YENEEA. V was pared by 0 bases and J by 5 bases, with 7 bases between. The CDR3 is made up of 13 amino acids. The DNA of the CDR3 is TGTGCCAGCAGCTTAGAGGGAGGTGAGACCCAGTACTTC. It specifies CASSLEGGETQYF.

The chain joins TRBV6-4 to TRBJ2-3; 9 bases are a match to TRBD2. This CDR3 has 16 amino acids. Germline V CDR1 and CDR2: MRHNA, SNTAGT. Trimming removed 0 bases from V and 0 bases from J; junction bases left unmatched: 1. For the CDR3, the DNA is TGTGCCAGCAGTGACTCTGGACTAGCGAGCACAGATACGCAGTATTTT. It encodes CASSDSGLASTDTQYF.

This clone was observed once. The rearrangement joins TRBV29-1 to TRBJ2-1, with TRBD2 as a possible D gene (6 bases). V was pared by 5 bases and J by 3 bases, with 8 bases between. CDR3 length: 12 amino acids. Germline lookup yields CDR1 SQVTM and CDR2 ANQGSEA. This chain's CDR3 is CSVIGSYNEQFF. The CDR3, as DNA: TGCAGCGTTATCGGGAGCTACAATGAGCAGTTCTTC.

The rearrangement links TRBV19 to TRBJ1-1; no clear D. The germline V gene encodes CDR1 LNHDA and CDR2 SQIVND (reference sequence). The CDR3 is 14 residues long. V lost 2 bases, J lost 2 bases, and 9 bases lay in between. DNA of the CDR3: TGTGCCAGTAGTATACCGCGAAGCAACACTGAAGCTTTCTTT. Translating gives CASSIPRSNTEAFF.

The chain employs TRBV7-9 and TRBJ2-7; D uncertain. CDR3 size: 14 residues. With 5 bases removed from V and 1 base from J, the gap between germline ends came to 12 bases. CDR1 is SEHNR and CDR2 is FQNEAQ in the germline V gene (reference sequence). The CDR3 sequence: CASSQGVLSYEQYF. CDR3 nucleotide sequence: TGTGCCAGCAGCCAAGGAGTTCTTTCCTACGAGCAGTACTTC.

This chain joins TRBV27 and TRBJ1-1; D gene ambiguous. With 5 bases removed from V and 4 bases from J, the gap between germline ends came to 14 bases. Germline lookup yields CDR1 MNHEY and CDR2 SMNVEV (reference sequence). This CDR3 is 14 amino acids long. CDR3 in amino acids: CASSLTRVGTEAFF. Written as DNA, the CDR3 is TGTGCCAGCAGTCTAACTCGGGTGGGCACTGAAGCTTTCTTT.

The J gene is TRBJ2-7, the V gene TRBV7-3; no clear D gene. Trimming pared 6 bases from V and 6 bases from J, leaving 15 bases between. The CDR3 is 13 amino acids. Germline V lookup: CDR1 SGHTA, CDR2 FQGTGA. The CDR3 DNA is TGTGCCAGCAGTCCTACGCGTTTCGGCGAGCAGTACTTC. This gives the protein CASSPTRFGEQYF.

This clone was detected once. V and J are TRBV27 and TRBJ2-5, with 8 nucleotides matching TRBD1. Germline-derived CDR1 and CDR2 are MNHEY and SMNVEV (reference sequence). Trimming cost V 3 bases and J 4 bases; bases outside gene matches: 4. The CDR3 has 14 residues. The CDR3 DNA follows: TGTGCCAGCAGTTTCACAGGGGGTGGAGAGACCCAGTACTTC. Translating gives CASSFTGGGETQYF.

V usage is TRBV25-1 and J usage is TRBJ1-4, with TRBD1 identical over 7 bases. CDR1 and CDR2 (germline): MGHDK, SYGVNS. There are 15 residues in the CDR3. The V segment lost 8 bases and the J segment 3 bases; nucleotides outside the gene matches: 9. CDR3 sequence reads: CASGSGQAANEKLFF. The CDR3 DNA reads TGTGCCAGCGGCTCCGGACAGGCTGCTAATGAAAAACTGTTTTTT.

The rearrangement uses TRBV19 and TRBJ2-7, with 10 nucleotides matching TRBD2. CDR3 length: 14 residues. Germline CDR1 is LNHDA and CDR2 is SQIVND (reference sequence). After removal of 5 bases from V and 2 bases from J, the junction contained 3 bases not matched to a gene. In DNA form, the CDR3 reads TGTGCCAGTAGTCGGACTAGCGGTACCTACGAGCAGTACTTC. Residues: CASSRTSGTYEQYF.

Points on this clone: The junction does not match germline at one end; this may be a read error. The chain employs TRBV7-9 and TRBJ2-4, with 10 bases aligning to TRBD1. Germline V lookup: CDR1 SEHNR, CDR2 FQNEAQ (reference sequence). The CDR3 extends over 14 amino acids. CDR3 sequence (DNA): TGTGCCAGCAGCTTAGCCGGGACAGGGGCTACGTTATTGTTC. Amino acids: CASSLAGTGATLLF.

The chain links TRBV5-1 to TRBJ1-4; the D gene is possibly TRBD1 (5 bases). The CDR3 runs 13 residues. Germline CDR1 reads SGHRS; CDR2 reads YFSETQ. Trimming took 7 bases from V and 12 from J, leaving 19 bases between them. The CDR3 sequence is CASSPAGARELFF. DNA of the CDR3: TGCGCCAGCTCCCCCGCGGGAGCCAGGGAACTGTTTTTT. Full variable domain (remainder filled in from reference TRBV5-1 and TRBJ1-4): KAGVTQTPRYLIKTRGQQVTLSCSPISGHRSVSWYQQTPGQGLQFLFEYFSETQRNKGNFPGRFSGRQFSNSRSEMNVSTLELGDSALYLCASSPAGARELFFGSGTQLSVL.

The chain combines TRBV6-1 with TRBJ1-1; possible D gene TRBD1, 5 bases. Between the trimmed V and J ends, which lost 8 bases and 4 bases, there was a span of 11 bases. The CDR3 has 12 residues. From germline, CDR1 is MNHNS and CDR2 SASEGT. CDR3 bases: TGTGCCAGCCCGGGGGGGACCACTGAAGCTTTCTTT. It translates to CASPGGTTEAFF.